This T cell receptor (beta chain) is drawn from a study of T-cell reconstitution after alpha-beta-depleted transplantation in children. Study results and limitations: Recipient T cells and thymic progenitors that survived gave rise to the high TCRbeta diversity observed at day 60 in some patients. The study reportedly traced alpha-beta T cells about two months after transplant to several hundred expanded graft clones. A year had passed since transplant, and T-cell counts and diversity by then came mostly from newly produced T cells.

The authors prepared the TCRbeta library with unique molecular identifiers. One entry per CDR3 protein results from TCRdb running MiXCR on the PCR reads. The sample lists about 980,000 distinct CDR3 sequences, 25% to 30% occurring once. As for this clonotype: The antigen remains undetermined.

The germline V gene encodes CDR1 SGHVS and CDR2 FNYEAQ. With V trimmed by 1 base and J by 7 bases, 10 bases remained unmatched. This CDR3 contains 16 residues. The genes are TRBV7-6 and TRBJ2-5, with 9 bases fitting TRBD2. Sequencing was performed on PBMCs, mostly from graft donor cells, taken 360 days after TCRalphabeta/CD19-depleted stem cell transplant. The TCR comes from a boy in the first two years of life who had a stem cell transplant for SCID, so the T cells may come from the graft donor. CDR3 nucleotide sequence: TGTGCCAGCAGCTTAGTCCAGCGGGGGGACAAAGGGACCCAGTACTTC. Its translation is CASSLVQRGDKGTQYF. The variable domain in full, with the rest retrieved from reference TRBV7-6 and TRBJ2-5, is GAGVSQSPRYKVTKRGQDVALRCDPISGHVSLYWYRQALGQGPEFLTYFNYEAQQDKSGLPNDRFSAERPEGSISTLTIQRTEQRDSAMYRCASSLVQRGDKGTQYFGPGTRLLVL.